The rows below give T cell receptor beta chains drawn from one sample of a study of blood T cell repertoires in COVID-19. Repertoires were generated with immunoSEQ multiplex PCR, while TCRdb's copy carries only in-frame clones and drops some. This sample has roughly 70,000 clones, with about 90% found just once. Input material: peripheral blood. The receptors here all came from a man aged 45-60 years with COVID-19, enrolled during active disease. Both conserved end residues are trimmed from each CDR3. Clone size appears in some rows only: once, few, many, or a class for an expanded clone.

v_gene,j_gene,abundance,CDR3aa
TRBV5-6,TRBJ1-3,.,ASSLATGAGNTIY
TRBV7-8,TRBJ1-2,once,ASSPGNRGNYGYT
TRBV28,TRBJ2-3,.,ASSPITGATDTQY
TRBV2,TRBJ2-1,.,ASSGGRESRNEQF
TRBV4-1,TRBJ1-5,.,ASSYRGGPQH
TRBV10-3,TRBJ2-2,.,AISAGLAGENTGELF
TRBV5-1,TRBJ2-3,once,ASNAGTSTDTQY
TRBV7-8,TRBJ2-7,.,ASSQGGPGIYEQY
TRBV7-2,TRBJ2-1,.,ASSQTSGDIREQF
TRBV12-5,TRBJ1-1,.,ASGFDRNLRNTEAF
TRBV5-1,TRBJ1-3,.,ASSLALGPSGNTIY
TRBV19,TRBJ1-2,.,ASTMGWFQDYGYT
TRBV7-9,TRBJ1-2,.,ASSSKDKLIVGDGYT
TRBV5-6,TRBJ2-1,once,ASSFAGTGAYNEQF
TRBV5-6,TRBJ2-1,.,ASSFYRSSYNEQF
TRBV13,TRBJ2-3,.,ASARDWTDTQY
TRBV28,TRBJ2-3,.,ASSLWGLSADTQY
TRBV6-5,TRBJ2-7,.,ASKTGYEQY